This T cell receptor beta chain was profiled in a study of blood T cells in healthy people across ages. The CDR3 is 16 residues long. A J-beta primer mix and a sample-barcoded 5' primer were used in a second PCR of about 7 to 12 cycles. TCRdb re-called the 5' RACE reads through MiXCR, storing one row per CDR3 protein. This table has some 760,000 distinct CDR3 sequences, approximately 25% appearing once. These data were also reused for a study on T cells of mothers and their children. That report notes: Over 9.5 million TCR beta CDR3 reads were obtained from each mother, and about 2.9 million from each child.

The sequence came from a boy aged 5-17 years in good health. Sequencing used blood. The chain couples TRBV21-1 to TRBJ2-5; the table assigns TRBD1, which was not confirmed against the DNA. TRBV21-1 is a pseudogene. This CDR3 is CASSKDYGTEVETQYF. The CDR3 bases are TGTGCCAGCAGCAAAGATTATGGGACGGAGGTAGAGACCCAGTACTTC.